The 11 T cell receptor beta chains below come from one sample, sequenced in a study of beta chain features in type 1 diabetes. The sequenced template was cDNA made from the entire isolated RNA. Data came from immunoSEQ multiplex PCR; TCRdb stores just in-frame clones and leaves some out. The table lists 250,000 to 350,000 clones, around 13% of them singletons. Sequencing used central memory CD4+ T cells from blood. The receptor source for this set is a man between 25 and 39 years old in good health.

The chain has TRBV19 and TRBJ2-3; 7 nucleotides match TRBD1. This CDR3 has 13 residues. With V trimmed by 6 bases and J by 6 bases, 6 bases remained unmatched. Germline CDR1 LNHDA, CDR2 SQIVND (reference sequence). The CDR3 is CASSETGADTQYF. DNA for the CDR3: TGTGCCAGTAGCGAAACAGGGGCCGATACGCAGTATTTT.

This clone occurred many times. The CDR3 DNA sequence: TGTGCCAGCAGCTTACGGGGCGGGGGTTCCTCCCGAGATACGCAGTATTTT. As protein: CASSLRGGGSSRDTQYF. This chain joins TRBV7-9 and TRBJ2-3; 7 positions agree with TRBD2. The CDR3 spans 17 residues. Germline V gene data show CDR1 as SEHNR and CDR2 as FQNEAQ (reference sequence). Trimming at V came to 2 bases and at J to 5 bases, leaving 13 bases not matched to a gene.

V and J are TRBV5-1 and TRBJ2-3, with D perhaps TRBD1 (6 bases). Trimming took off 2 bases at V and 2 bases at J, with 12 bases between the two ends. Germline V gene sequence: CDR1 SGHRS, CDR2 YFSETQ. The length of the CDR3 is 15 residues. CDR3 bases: TGCGCCAGCAGCTTTCAGGGGCTACCCACAGATACGCAGTATTTT. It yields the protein CASSFQGLPTDTQYF.

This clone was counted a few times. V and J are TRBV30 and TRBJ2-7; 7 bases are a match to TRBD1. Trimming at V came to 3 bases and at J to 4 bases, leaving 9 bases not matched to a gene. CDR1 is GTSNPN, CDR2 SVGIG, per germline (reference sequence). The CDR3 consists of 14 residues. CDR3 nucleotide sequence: TGTGCCTGGAGCCCCGGGACAGATATTTACGAGCAGTACGTC. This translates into CAWSPGTDIYEQYV.

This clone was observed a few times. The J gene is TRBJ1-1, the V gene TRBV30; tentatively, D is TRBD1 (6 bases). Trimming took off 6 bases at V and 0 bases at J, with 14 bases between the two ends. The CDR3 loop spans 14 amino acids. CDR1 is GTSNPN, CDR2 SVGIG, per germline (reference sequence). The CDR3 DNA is TGTGCCTGCTCACAAGGACAGATGAACACTGAAGCTTTCTTT. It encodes CACSQGQMNTEAFF.

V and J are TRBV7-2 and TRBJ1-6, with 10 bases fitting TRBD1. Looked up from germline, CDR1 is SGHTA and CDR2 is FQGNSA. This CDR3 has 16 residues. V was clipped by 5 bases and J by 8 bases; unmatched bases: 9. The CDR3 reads CASSRVRQGAYSPLHF. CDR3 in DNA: TGTGCCAGCAGCCGTGTACGACAGGGGGCGTATTCACCCCTCCACTTT.

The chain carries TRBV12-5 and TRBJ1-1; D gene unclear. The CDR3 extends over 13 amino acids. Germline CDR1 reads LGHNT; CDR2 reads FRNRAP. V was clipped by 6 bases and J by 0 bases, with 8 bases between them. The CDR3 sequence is CASGTTVNTEAFF. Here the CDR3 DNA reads TGTGCTAGTGGGACAACAGTGAACACTGAAGCTTTCTTT.

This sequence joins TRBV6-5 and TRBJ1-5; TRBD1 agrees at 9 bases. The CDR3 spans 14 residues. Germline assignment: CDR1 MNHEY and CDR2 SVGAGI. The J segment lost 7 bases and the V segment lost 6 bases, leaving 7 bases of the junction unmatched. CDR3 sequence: CASREGQGRQPQHF. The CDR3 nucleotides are TGTGCCAGCAGGGAGGGACAGGGTAGACAGCCCCAGCATTTT.

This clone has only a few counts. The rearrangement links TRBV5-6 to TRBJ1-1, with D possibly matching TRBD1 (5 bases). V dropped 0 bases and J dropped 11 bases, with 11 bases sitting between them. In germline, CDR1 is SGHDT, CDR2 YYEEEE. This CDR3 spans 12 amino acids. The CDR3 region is CASSLVRGRAFF. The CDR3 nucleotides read TGTGCCAGCAGCTTGGTTCGGGGCCGGGCTTTCTTT.

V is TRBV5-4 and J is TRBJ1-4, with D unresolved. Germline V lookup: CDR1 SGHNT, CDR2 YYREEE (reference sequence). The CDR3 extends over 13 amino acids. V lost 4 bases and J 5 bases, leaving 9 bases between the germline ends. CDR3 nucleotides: TGTGCCAGCAGCGGAGTCGCGAATGAAAAACTGTTTTTT. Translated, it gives CASSGVANEKLFF.

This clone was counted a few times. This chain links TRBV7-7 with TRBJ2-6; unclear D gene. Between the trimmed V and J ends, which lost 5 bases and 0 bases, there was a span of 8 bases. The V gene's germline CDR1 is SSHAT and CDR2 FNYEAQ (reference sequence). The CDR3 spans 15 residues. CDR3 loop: CASSQLSSGANVLTF. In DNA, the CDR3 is TGTGCCAGCAGCCAATTGAGCTCTGGGGCCAACGTCCTGACTTTC.